This TCR beta chain was documented in a study of blood T cells in healthy people across ages. Primers used in a second PCR of about 6 to 11 cycles were a sample-barcoded 5' primer and a J-beta primer mix. TCRdb independently ran MiXCR on the 5' RACE reads; one entry per CDR3 protein. The sample holds about 570,000 distinct CDR3 sequences, 25% to 30% seen once. Samples had at least 6.5 million PBMCs isolated from them. Study-wide results and caveats: Changes in expanded clonotypes were possibly confounded, as the CMV status of donors was unknown. It was held that diversity estimates obtained from one million T cells represented underestimates. The study could not conclusively compare naive and antigen-experienced cells, given its unsorted PBMCs.

This CDR3 spans 15 amino acids. Germline CDR1 and CDR2: SGDLS and YYNGEE. Trimming shortened V by 4 bases and J by 3 bases, and 16 bases separated the two germline ends. With regard to this clonotype: The antigen is undetermined.

This chain links TRBV9 with TRBJ1-2, with no clear D. This sequence originates from a woman aged 70-85 years in good health. The sample taken for sequencing was blood. DNA of the CDR3: TGTGCCAGCAGCCCGAGGATTGGACGAGACTATGGCTACACCTTC. Residues: CASSPRIGRDYGYTF. The whole variable domain, remainder taken from reference TRBV9 and TRBJ1-2, is DSGVTQTPKHLITATGQRVTLRCSPRSGDLSVYWYQQSLDQGLQFLIQYYNGEERAKGNILERFSAQQFPDLHSELNLSSLELGDSALYFCASSPRIGRDYGYTFGSGTRLTVV.